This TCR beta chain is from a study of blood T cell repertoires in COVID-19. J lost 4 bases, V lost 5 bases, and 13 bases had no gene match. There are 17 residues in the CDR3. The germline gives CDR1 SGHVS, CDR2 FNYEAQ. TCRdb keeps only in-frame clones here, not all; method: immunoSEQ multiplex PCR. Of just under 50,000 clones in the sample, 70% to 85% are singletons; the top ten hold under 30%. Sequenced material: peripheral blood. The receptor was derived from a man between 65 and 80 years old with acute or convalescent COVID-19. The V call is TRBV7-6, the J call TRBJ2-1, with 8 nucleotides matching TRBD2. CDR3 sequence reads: CASSPAPNAGGYNEQFF. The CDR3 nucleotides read TGTGCCAGCAGCCCGGCTCCTAACGCGGGGGGATACAATGAGCAGTTCTTC. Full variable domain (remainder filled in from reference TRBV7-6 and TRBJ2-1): GAGVSQSPRYKVTKRGQDVALRCDPISGHVSLYWYRQALGQGPEFLTYFNYEAQQDKSGLPNDRFSAERPEGSISTLTIQRTEQRDSAMYRCASSPAPNAGGYNEQFFGPGTRLTVL.